What follows are 2 T cell receptor beta chains derived from one specimen sequenced in a study of blood T cell repertoires in COVID-19. Some clones are missing from TCRdb's copy, which holds only in-frame ones; the method was immunoSEQ multiplex PCR. Of about 100,000 clones in the sample, roughly 90% were seen once. Sequenced sample: peripheral blood. The receptor set was obtained from a young man in a cohort sampled during active COVID-19.

This clone has just one count. V and J are TRBV4-3 and TRBJ2-7, with D tentatively TRBD1 (6 bases). V was clipped by 1 base and J by 0 bases, with 13 bases between them. CDR3 length equals 16 residues. Germline V gives CDR1 LGHNA, CDR2 YSLEER. For the CDR3, the DNA is TGCGCCAGCAGCCAAGGTACAGGGTCGAGCTCCTACGAGCAGTACTTC. Protein: CASSQGTGSSSYEQYF.

The CDR3 coding sequence is TGTGCCATCCAAGCTCGGGGGGCTCGGAACACCGGGGAGCTGTTTTTT. Translation gives CAIQARGARNTGELFF. The J gene is TRBJ2-2, the V gene TRBV3-1 (or the pseudogene TRBV3-2); possible D gene TRBD2, 7 bases. CDR1 LGHDT and CDR2 YNNKEL come from the germline V gene (reference sequence). Trimming removed 10 bases at V and 1 base at J, with 19 bases between. The CDR3 has 16 amino acids.